What follows is one T cell receptor beta chain and its context. The data stem from a study of T cell responses to AZD1222 COVID-19 vaccine. The V end lost 4 bases, the J end lost 3 bases, and 13 bases lay between the germline ends. CDR1 is GTSNPN, CDR2 SVGIG, per germline (reference sequence). This CDR3 has 14 amino acids. Produced via immunoSEQ multiplex PCR; TCRdb's table is partial and in-frame only. Among fewer than 130,000 clones, about 90% were seen once, and the ten largest hold roughly 3.2%. Sequenced here: peripheral blood, sampled on day 0 of AZD1222 vaccination. This chain links TRBV30 with TRBJ1-3, with D uncertain. The source is an adult in good health. Here the CDR3 reads CAWNSGLDGNTIYF. The CDR3 DNA follows: TGTGCCTGGAACTCGGGGTTAGATGGAAACACCATATATTTT. Complete variable domain (other parts from reference TRBV30 and TRBJ1-3): SQTIHQWPATLVQPVGSPLSLECTVEGTSNPNLYWYRQAAGRGLQLLFYSVGIGQISSEVPQNLSASRPQDRQFILSSKKLLLSDSGFYLCAWNSGLDGNTIYFGEGSWLTVV.